The entry below describes one TCR beta chain. What it recognizes is unknown. The source of the sample is a study of cytomegalovirus exposure and HLA in healthy donors. PCR used 60 Vbeta primers and 13 Jbeta primers. The table came from immunoSEQ multiplex PCR; TCRdb's copy has only in-frame clones and leaves some out. This listing includes about 130,000 clones. Study-level results: Exclusion applied to some V segments, including TRBV6-2 and TRBV6-3, as they were indistinguishable. The study labeled fewer than 200 TCR beta chains cytomegalovirus-associated. No immune exposure information besides CMV serostatus was available.

The CDR3 has 15 amino acids. Germline V gives CDR1 MNHNY, CDR2 SVGAGI (reference sequence). Trimming removed 4 bases at V and 0 bases at J, with 10 bases between. The sequencing input was PBMCs. The TCR comes from a man between 18 and 35 years old in good health and CMV-seronegative. The chain employs TRBV6-6 and TRBJ1-3; D is ambiguous. This CDR3 reads CASSLARDSGNTIYF. The DNA of the CDR3 is TGTGCCAGCAGTTTGGCGAGGGACTCTGGAAACACCATATATTTT.